These 15 T cell receptor beta chains were sequenced from one sample in a study of blood T cells in healthy people across ages. It was with a sample-barcoded 5' primer and a J-beta primer mix that a second PCR of roughly 7 to 11 cycles was run. TCRdb re-analysed the 5' RACE reads in MiXCR, keeping a single row per CDR3 protein. Counted here are around 800,000 distinct CDR3 sequences, approximately 44% occurring once; the ten biggest clones make up around 21%. Material for sequencing was blood. The receptors were gathered from a man aged 55 to 70 in good health.

The gene calls are TRBV12-5 and TRBJ2-1, with 9 bases matching TRBD1. CDR1 is LGHNT, CDR2 FRNRAP, per germline. The CDR3 sequence is 15 residues long. V lost 4 bases, J lost 6 bases, and 7 bases stayed unmatched. The CDR3 region has the DNA TGTGCTAGTGGTTCCGACGGGACAGGGAGCAATGAGCAGTTCTTC. It is translated as CASGSDGTGSNEQFF.

A note on this clonotype: One end of the junction fails to match germline, which may point to a read error. The V call is TRBV20-1, the J call TRBJ2-1, with D hard to call. CDR3 length: 14 residues. CDR1 and CDR2 (germline): DFQATT, SNEGSKA (reference sequence). In DNA, the CDR3 is TGCAGTGCTAGAGTTGGGAACTCCTACAATGGGCAGTTCTTC. This encodes CSARVGNSYNGQFF.

The CDR3, as DNA: TGTGCCAGCAGTCCCTTTTCGCCAGGGAGATTCGACGAGCAGTACTTC. Its protein is CASSPFSPGRFDEQYF. This chain links TRBV27 with TRBJ2-7, with D perhaps matching TRBD1 or TRBD2 (5 bases each). The germline CDR1 and CDR2 sequences are MNHEY and SMNVEV (reference sequence). Deletions cut 5 bases from V and 5 bases from J, with 22 bases between. This CDR3 is built from 16 residues.

This clonotype appeared a few times. The chain is built from TRBV12-3 or TRBV12-4 and TRBJ1-1; 10 nucleotides agree with TRBD1. With V trimmed by 6 bases and J by 4 bases, 5 bases remained unmatched. The CDR3 totals 14 residues. Written as DNA, the CDR3 is TGTGCCAGCAGGATGGACAGGGGGGGCACTGAAGCTTTCTTT. Amino acids: CASRMDRGGTEAFF.

This clonotype was recorded only once. This rearrangement joins TRBV6-2 or TRBV6-3 to TRBJ2-1; perhaps TRBD2 as D (7 bases). Per the germline V gene, CDR1 is MNHEY and CDR2 is SVGEGT. V gave up 7 bases and J gave up 10 bases, with 23 bases separating them. This CDR3 region has 15 residues. CDR3 sequence: CASTYRGAVSYEQFF. CDR3 bases: TGTGCCAGCACCTACCGGGGGGCGGTATCCTACGAGCAGTTCTTC.

The gene calls are TRBV14 and TRBJ2-3; 8 nucleotides line up with TRBD1. CDR3 length: 15 amino acids. The V segment lost 4 bases and the J segment 5 bases; nucleotides outside the gene matches: 8. CDR1 and CDR2 (germline): SGHDN, FVKESK. The CDR3 loop is CASSRTGGRIDTQYF. The CDR3 region has the DNA TGTGCCAGCAGCCGTACAGGGGGGAGGATAGATACGCAGTATTTT.

The chain links TRBV7-9 to TRBJ1-1, with D unresolved. This CDR3 has 15 residues. The germline V gene has CDR1 SEHNR and CDR2 FQNEAQ (reference sequence). Trimming removed 0 bases from V and 1 base from J, with 9 bases in between. The CDR3 loop is CASSLALGTNTEAFF. CDR3 DNA: TGTGCCAGCAGCTTAGCGCTAGGCACGAACACTGAAGCTTTCTTT.

The chain couples TRBV10-3 to TRBJ1-1; tentatively, D is TRBD1 (6 bases). Trimming shortened V by 4 bases and J by 10 bases, and 13 bases separated the two germline ends. Germline lookup yields CDR1 ENHRY and CDR2 SYGVKD. The length of the CDR3 is 12 residues. The CDR3: CAISGSDRGAFF. The CDR3, as DNA: TGTGCCATCAGTGGATCGGACAGAGGAGCTTTCTTT.

The J gene is TRBJ1-6, the V gene TRBV2; D is ambiguous. The germline V and J ends were trimmed by 7 bases and 6 bases, with 10 bases remaining between them. Looked up from germline, CDR1 is SNHLY and CDR2 is FYNNEI. This CDR3 comprises 13 residues. The DNA for the CDR3 is TGTGCCAGCATTCAAGCCCCTAATTCACCCCTCCACTTT. Translated, it gives CASIQAPNSPLHF. Complete variable domain (other parts from reference TRBV2 and TRBJ1-6): EPEVTQTPSHQVTQMGQEVILRCVPISNHLYFYWYRQILGQKVEFLVSFYNNEISEKSEIFDDQFSVERPDGSNFTLKIRSTKLEDSAMYFCASIQAPNSPLHFGNGTRLTVT.

The chain carries TRBV6-1 and TRBJ2-1; possible D gene TRBD2, 5 bases. Per the germline V gene, CDR1 is MNHNS and CDR2 is SASEGT. Deletions cut 0 bases from V and 9 bases from J, with 12 bases between. This CDR3 is built from 14 residues. CDR3 bases: TGTGCCAGCAGTGAAGCGGGGAGCGTGGGTGAGCAGTTCTTC. It yields the protein CASSEAGSVGEQFF.

V gene TRBV6-1 combines with J gene TRBJ2-6, with D tentatively TRBD2 (6 bases). This CDR3 is built from 13 residues. The germline V gene has CDR1 MNHNS and CDR2 SASEGT. V was clipped by 11 bases and J by 11 bases, with 19 bases between them. The CDR3 reads CACGTAPQDVLTF. CDR3 coding DNA: TGTGCCTGCGGGACCGCTCCTCAAGACGTCCTGACTTTC.

The CDR3 loop is CASSLVGTRPSEQFF. CDR3 nucleotide sequence: TGTGCCAGCAGCTTAGTAGGGACTCGCCCCAGTGAGCAGTTCTTC. The chain links TRBV7-8 to TRBJ2-1; a weak D match, TRBD2 (6 bases). The V and J ends lost 1 base and 9 bases respectively, with 16 bases between them. In germline, CDR1 is SGHVS, CDR2 FQNEAQ. This CDR3 is built from 15 residues.

The gene calls are TRBV6-1 and TRBJ2-7, with D possibly being TRBD2 (6 bases). Germline V gene data show CDR1 as MNHNS and CDR2 as SASEGT. The V and J ends lost 1 base and 4 bases respectively, with 11 bases between them. The CDR3 runs 14 residues. This chain's CDR3 is CASSEVPGVYEQYF. For the CDR3, the DNA is TGTGCCAGCAGTGAAGTTCCGGGGGTATACGAGCAGTACTTC.

The chain combines TRBV6-5 with TRBJ1-6; a possible D gene is TRBD1 (6 bases). The CDR3 runs to 14 residues. Deletions cut 11 bases from V and 3 bases from J, with 14 bases between. The germline V gene has CDR1 MNHEY and CDR2 SVGAGI. CDR3 in DNA: TGTGCCTGCTCCGAGGGGGTCTATAATTCACCCCTCCACTTT. This sequence encodes CACSEGVYNSPLHF.

This clonotype was counted only a few times. This chain uses TRBV27 with TRBJ1-6; no reliable D call. Germline lookup yields CDR1 MNHEY and CDR2 SMNVEV (reference sequence). This CDR3 contains 16 residues. The V gene lost 2 bases and the J gene lost 9 bases, with 17 bases spanning the gap. CDR3 in amino acids: CASSLRKETESSPLHF. In DNA form, the CDR3 reads TGTGCCAGCAGTTTAAGGAAGGAAACAGAATCTTCACCCCTCCACTTT.